This section outlines one T cell receptor (beta chain) sequence together with its context. This sample is part of a study of shared clonotypes between healthy human individuals. The V and J ends lost 3 bases and 7 bases respectively, with 7 bases between them. Germline CDR1 SNHLY, CDR2 FYNNEI. The CDR3 is made up of 11 amino acids. Sequencing used immunoSEQ multiplex PCR; TCRdb keeps in-frame clones, though not all of them. Among over 1.5 million clones listed, 98% were seen once. This sequence joins TRBV2 and TRBJ2-7; D is undetermined. This TCR was sampled from a man aged 25 to 45 in good health. The sample taken for sequencing was naive CD4+ T cells sorted from blood. The subset was: CD45RA+ positively selected. CDR3 nucleotides: TGTGCCAGCAGTGATCCTGGGGAGCAGTACTTC. Encoded protein: CASSDPGEQYF.